The next 17 T cell receptor beta chains were all read from a single sample in a study of blood T cell repertoires in COVID-19. Sequencing was performed with immunoSEQ multiplex PCR; in TCRdb, only in-frame clones are kept and a portion is missing. Of about 190,000 clones in the sample, under 85% were seen once. Sequenced material: peripheral blood. The receptors were sampled from a man older than 75 with COVID-19, enrolled during active disease.

V is TRBV4-3 and J is TRBJ1-4, with TRBD1 identical over 7 bases. CDR3 length: 15 residues. Germline assignment: CDR1 LGHNA and CDR2 YSLEER. V shed 2 bases and J 8 bases; nucleotides not matched to a gene: 8. The CDR3 coding sequence is TGCGCCAGCAGCCAATCTACAGGGGCTGGCGAAAAACTGTTTTTT. Translating it yields CASSQSTGAGEKLFF.

The V call is TRBV3-1 (or the pseudogene TRBV3-2), the J call TRBJ1-2, with 7 bases matching TRBD1. Germline loops: CDR1 LGHDT, CDR2 YNNKEL (reference sequence). The CDR3 contains 11 residues. V dropped 0 bases and J dropped 11; count of bases not matched to a gene: 0. The CDR3 DNA sequence: TGTGCCAGCAGCCAAGACAGGGGGTACACCTTC. Protein: CASSQDRGYTF.

CDR3 amino acids: CASTSFGAEGDTEAFF. Written as DNA, the CDR3 is TGTGCCAGCACCAGTTTTGGGGCCGAGGGGGACACTGAAGCTTTCTTT. The chain has TRBV7-9 and TRBJ1-1; TRBD1 might be the D (6 bases). The germline gives CDR1 SEHNR, CDR2 FQNEAQ (reference sequence). V was trimmed by 7 bases and J by 3 bases, leaving 21 bases between them. This CDR3 contains 16 residues.

The chain joins TRBV10-3 to TRBJ2-3; no firm D call. CDR3 size: 13 residues. Trimming took 1 base from V and 4 from J, leaving 6 bases between them. CDR1 is ENHRY, CDR2 SYGVKD, per germline. CDR3 in amino acids: CAISEFQSDTQYF. CDR3 sequence (DNA): TGTGCCATCAGTGAGTTTCAATCAGATACGCAGTATTTT.

V and J are TRBV6-6 and TRBJ1-1; a weak D match, TRBD1 (6 bases). Trimming left V 11 bases short and J 7 bases short, with 20 bases between. The germline gives CDR1 MNHNY, CDR2 SVGAGI (reference sequence). The CDR3 has 13 amino acids. This chain's CDR3 is CAALQKGEGEAFF. CDR3 DNA sequence: TGTGCCGCACTACAGAAGGGGGAGGGTGAAGCTTTCTTT.

The chain recombines TRBV14 with TRBJ1-5; TRBD1 aligns across 7 bases. The trim removed 2 bases at V and 2 bases at J, leaving 0 bases unmatched. The germline gives CDR1 SGHDN, CDR2 FVKESK. The CDR3 has 14 amino acids. The CDR3 nucleotides read TGTGCCAGCAGCCAAACAGGGGGCAATCAGCCCCAGCATTTT. It yields the protein CASSQTGGNQPQHF.

In DNA, the CDR3 is TGTGCCAGTAGCCAATCGGGCTACGAGCAGTACTTC. Residues: CASSQSGYEQYF. V usage is TRBV19 and J usage is TRBJ2-7; no reliable D call. V was pared by 6 bases and J by 3 bases, with 9 bases between. Germline-derived CDR1 and CDR2 are LNHDA and SQIVND (reference sequence). The CDR3 is made up of 12 amino acids.

The rearrangement joins TRBV11-2 to TRBJ1-2; TRBD1 aligns across 7 bases. This CDR3 has 15 residues. The germline CDR1 and CDR2 sequences are SGHAT and FQNNGV. Trimming took 1 base from V and 6 from J; bases not matched to a gene: 8. The CDR3 spells CASSLAGTEINGYTF. For the CDR3, the DNA is TGTGCCAGCAGCTTAGCTGGGACAGAGATCAATGGCTACACCTTC. The whole variable domain, remainder taken from reference TRBV11-2 and TRBJ1-2, is EAGVAQSPRYKIIEKRQSVAFWCNPISGHATLYWYQQILGQGPKLLIQFQNNGVVDDSQLPKDRFSAERLKGVDSTLKIQPAKLEDSAVYLCASSLAGTEINGYTFGSGTRLTVV.

This clone was detected once. The J gene is TRBJ1-5, the V gene TRBV6-2 or TRBV6-3, with 7 nucleotides matching TRBD1. The CDR3 runs to 15 residues. The germline V gene has CDR1 MNHEY and CDR2 SVGEGT. V trimming: 6 bases; J trimming: 0 bases; junction bases outside the gene matches: 5. The CDR3 DNA reads as TGTGCCAGCAGCCGCGGACAGGTTAGCAATCAGCCCCAGCATTTT. Its translation is CASSRGQVSNQPQHF.

The chain couples TRBV19 to TRBJ1-1; the D gene is possibly TRBD1 (6 bases). The length of the CDR3 is 18 residues. With 5 bases removed from V and 7 bases from J, the gap between germline ends came to 29 bases. From germline, CDR1 is LNHDA and CDR2 SQIVND (reference sequence). In DNA, the CDR3 is TGTGCCAGTAGTCCGGGACGGTCGTCGAATAAGGGGGAGGGTGAAGCTTTCTTT. Protein sequence: CASSPGRSSNKGEGEAFF.

The chain joins TRBV2 to TRBJ1-1, with D hard to call. From germline, CDR1 is SNHLY and CDR2 FYNNEI. The CDR3 runs 14 residues. V was cut by 8 bases and J by 0 bases, with 13 bases left in between. The CDR3 nucleotides read TGTGCCAGCTGTTGGACGGGAATGAACACTGAAGCTTTCTTT. This translates into CASCWTGMNTEAFF.

The gene calls are TRBV11-2 and TRBJ2-1, with no clear D. The CDR3 loop spans 15 amino acids. Germline CDR1 and CDR2: SGHAT and FQNNGV. Trimming cost V 0 bases and J 0 bases, with 6 bases left between them. CDR3 sequence (DNA): TGTGCCAGCAGCTTAGAACAGAGCTCCTACAATGAGCAGTTCTTC. Residues: CASSLEQSSYNEQFF.

This chain's CDR3 is CASGGGWETQYF. The DNA of the CDR3 is TGTGCCAGCGGGGGGGGCTGGGAGACCCAGTACTTC. The rearrangement links TRBV12-3 or TRBV12-4 to TRBJ2-5, with D perhaps matching TRBD2 (7 bases). CDR3 length equals 12 residues. With 8 bases removed from V and 5 bases from J, the gap between germline ends came to 12 bases.

The V gene is TRBV28, the J gene TRBJ1-1, with D possibly TRBD1 on 5 matching bases. The CDR3 is 15 residues long. V gave up 2 bases and J gave up 1 base, with 11 bases separating them. Germline lookup yields CDR1 MDHEN and CDR2 SYDVKM. CDR3 nucleotide sequence: TGTGCCAGCAGTTTAAGGGGCAACTCGAACACTGAAGCTTTCTTT. This translates into CASSLRGNSNTEAFF.

The chain has TRBV12-3 or TRBV12-4 and TRBJ2-7, with D possibly TRBD1 on 5 matching bases. This CDR3 comprises 13 residues. Trimming shortened V by 5 bases and J by 6 bases, and 14 bases separated the two germline ends. As DNA, the CDR3 is TGTGCCAGCAGTCAGCAGGGAAATGGCGAGCAGTACTTC. Its protein product is CASSQQGNGEQYF.

CDR3: CASSPPGQGASGELFF. In DNA form, the CDR3 reads TGTGCCAGCAGCCCGCCGGGACAGGGGGCCTCCGGGGAGCTGTTTTTT. The V and J genes are TRBV11-1 and TRBJ2-2; 12 nucleotides align to TRBD1. V gave up 5 bases and J gave up 6 bases; unmatched junction bases: 7. From germline, CDR1 is SGHAT and CDR2 FQDESV (reference sequence). The CDR3 loop spans 16 amino acids.

The chain couples TRBV2 to TRBJ2-1, with D perhaps matching TRBD2 (5 bases). The CDR3 sequence is 15 residues long. In germline, CDR1 is SNHLY, CDR2 FYNNEI. V dropped 1 base and J dropped 5 bases, with 12 bases sitting between them. DNA for the CDR3: TGTGCCAGCAGTGAAGGAGGGTTCTCGAACAATGAGCAGTTCTTC. This encodes CASSEGGFSNNEQFF. Full variable domain (remainder filled in from reference TRBV2 and TRBJ2-1): EPEVTQTPSHQVTQMGQEVILRCVPISNHLYFYWYRQILGQKVEFLVSFYNNEISEKSEIFDDQFSVERPDGSNFTLKIRSTKLEDSAMYFCASSEGGFSNNEQFFGPGTRLTVL.